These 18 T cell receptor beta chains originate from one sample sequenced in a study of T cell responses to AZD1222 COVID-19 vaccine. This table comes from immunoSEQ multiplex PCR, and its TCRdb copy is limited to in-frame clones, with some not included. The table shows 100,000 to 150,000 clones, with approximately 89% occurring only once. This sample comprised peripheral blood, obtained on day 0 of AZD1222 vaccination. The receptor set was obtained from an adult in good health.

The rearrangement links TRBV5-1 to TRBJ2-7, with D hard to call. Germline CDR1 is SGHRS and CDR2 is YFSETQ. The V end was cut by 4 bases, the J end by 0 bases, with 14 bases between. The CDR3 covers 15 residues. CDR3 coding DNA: TGCGCCAGCAGCCCGGTTGGGCACACCTCCTACGAGCAGTACTTC. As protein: CASSPVGHTSYEQYF.

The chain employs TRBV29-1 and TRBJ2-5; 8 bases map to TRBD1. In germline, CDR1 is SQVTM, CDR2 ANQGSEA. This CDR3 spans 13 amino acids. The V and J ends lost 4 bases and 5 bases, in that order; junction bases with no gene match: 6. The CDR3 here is CSVVAGGVETQYF. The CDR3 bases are TGCAGCGTTGTGGCAGGGGGCGTGGAGACCCAGTACTTC.

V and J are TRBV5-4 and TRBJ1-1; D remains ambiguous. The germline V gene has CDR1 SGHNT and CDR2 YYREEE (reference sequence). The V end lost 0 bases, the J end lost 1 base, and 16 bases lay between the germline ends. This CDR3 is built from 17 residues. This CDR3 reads CASSLDFFQASNTEAFF. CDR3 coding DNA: TGTGCCAGCAGCTTGGATTTTTTTCAGGCATCGAACACTGAAGCTTTCTTT.

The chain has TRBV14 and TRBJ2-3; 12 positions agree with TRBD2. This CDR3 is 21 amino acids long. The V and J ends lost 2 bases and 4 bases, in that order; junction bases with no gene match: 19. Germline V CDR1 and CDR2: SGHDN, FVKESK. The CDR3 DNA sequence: TGTGCCAGCAGCCAACCCTTGGCTAGCGGGGGGGCCGGGTCCATACCAGATACGCAGTATTTT. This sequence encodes CASSQPLASGGAGSIPDTQYF.

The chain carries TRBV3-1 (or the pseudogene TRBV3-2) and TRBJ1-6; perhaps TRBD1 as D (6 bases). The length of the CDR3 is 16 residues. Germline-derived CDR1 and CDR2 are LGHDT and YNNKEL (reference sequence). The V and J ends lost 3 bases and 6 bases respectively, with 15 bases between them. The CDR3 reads CASSQVWGGGNSPLHF. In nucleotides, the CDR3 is TGTGCCAGCAGCCAGGTCTGGGGAGGGGGTAATTCACCCCTCCACTTT.

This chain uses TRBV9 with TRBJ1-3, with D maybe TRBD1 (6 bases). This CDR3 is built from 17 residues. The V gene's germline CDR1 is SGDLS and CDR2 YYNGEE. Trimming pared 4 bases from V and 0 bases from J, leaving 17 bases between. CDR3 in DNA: TGTGCCAGCAGCCCTCGGGGGGGACACCCCTCTGGAAACACCATATATTTT. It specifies CASSPRGGHPSGNTIYF.

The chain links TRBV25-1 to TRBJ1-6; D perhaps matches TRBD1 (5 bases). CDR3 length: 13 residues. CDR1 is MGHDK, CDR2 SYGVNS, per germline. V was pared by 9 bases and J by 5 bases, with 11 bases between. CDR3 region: CASRQTDNSPLHF. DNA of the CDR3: TGTGCCAGTAGACAGACTGATAATTCACCCCTCCACTTT. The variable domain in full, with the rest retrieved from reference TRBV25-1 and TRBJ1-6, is EADIYQTPRYLVIGTGKKITLECSQTMGHDKMYWYQQDPGMELHLIHYSYGVNSTEKGDLSSESTVSRIRTEHFPLTLESARPSHTSQYLCASRQTDNSPLHFGNGTRLTVT.

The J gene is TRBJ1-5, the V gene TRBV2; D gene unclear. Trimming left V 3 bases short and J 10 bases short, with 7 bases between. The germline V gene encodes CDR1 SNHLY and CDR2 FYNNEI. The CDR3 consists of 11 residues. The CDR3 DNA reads TGTGCCAGCAGTGACATGGGTCCCCAGCATTTT. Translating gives CASSDMGPQHF.

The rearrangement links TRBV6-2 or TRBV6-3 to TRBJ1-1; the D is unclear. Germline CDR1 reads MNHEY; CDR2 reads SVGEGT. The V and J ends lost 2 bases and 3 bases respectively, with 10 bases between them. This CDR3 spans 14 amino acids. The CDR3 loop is CASSYGVGYTEAFF. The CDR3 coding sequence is TGTGCCAGCAGTTACGGGGTCGGTTACACTGAAGCTTTCTTT.

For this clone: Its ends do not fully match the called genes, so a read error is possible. In DNA form, the CDR3 reads TGTGCCAGCAGGCCAGGGCCCTCCTCCGACAATGAGCAGTTCTTC. Encoded protein: CASRPGPSSDNEQFF. The chain is built from TRBV11-3 and TRBJ2-1; D is possibly TRBD1 (5 bases). This CDR3 has 15 amino acids. Germline loops: CDR1 SGHNT, CDR2 YENEEA.

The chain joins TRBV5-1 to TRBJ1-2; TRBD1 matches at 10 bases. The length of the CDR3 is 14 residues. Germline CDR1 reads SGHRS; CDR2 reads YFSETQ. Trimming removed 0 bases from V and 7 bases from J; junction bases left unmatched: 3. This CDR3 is CASSLGDRGSGYTF. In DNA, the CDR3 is TGCGCCAGCAGCTTGGGGGACAGGGGATCTGGCTACACCTTC.

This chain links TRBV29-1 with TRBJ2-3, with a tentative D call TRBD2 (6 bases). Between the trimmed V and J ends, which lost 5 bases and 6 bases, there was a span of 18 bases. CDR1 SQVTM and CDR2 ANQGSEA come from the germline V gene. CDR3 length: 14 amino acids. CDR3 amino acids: CSVSPIRLVDTQYF. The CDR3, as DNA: TGCAGCGTTTCACCCATTCGACTAGTTGATACGCAGTATTTT.

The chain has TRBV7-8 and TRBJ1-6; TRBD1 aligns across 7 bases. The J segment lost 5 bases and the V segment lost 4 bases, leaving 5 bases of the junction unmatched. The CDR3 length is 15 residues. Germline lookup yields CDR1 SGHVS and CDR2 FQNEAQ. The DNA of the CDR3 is TGTGCCAGCAGCTCTCGGGACAGAGATAATTCACCCCTCCACTTT. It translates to CASSSRDRDNSPLHF.

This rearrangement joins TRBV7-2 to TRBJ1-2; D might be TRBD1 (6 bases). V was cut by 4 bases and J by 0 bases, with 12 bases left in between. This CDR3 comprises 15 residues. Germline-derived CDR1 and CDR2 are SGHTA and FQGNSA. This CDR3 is CASSSAGHTNYGYTF. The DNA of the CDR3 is TGTGCCAGCAGCTCCGCGGGACATACTAACTATGGCTACACCTTC.

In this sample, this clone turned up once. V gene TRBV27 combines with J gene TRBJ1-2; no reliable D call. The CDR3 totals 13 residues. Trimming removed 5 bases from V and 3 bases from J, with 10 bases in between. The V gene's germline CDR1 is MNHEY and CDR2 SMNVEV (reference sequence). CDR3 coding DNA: TGTGCCAGCAGTCCGATATTGCACTATGGCTACACCTTC. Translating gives CASSPILHYGYTF.

For the CDR3, the DNA is TGTGCCAGCTCACCCGACAGGACGGGCTCACCCCTCCACTTT. This sequence encodes CASSPDRTGSPLHF. The chain links TRBV18 to TRBJ1-6, with D maybe TRBD1 (6 bases). The length of the CDR3 is 14 residues. Germline-derived CDR1 and CDR2 are KGHSH and LQKENI. V lost 3 bases to trimming and J lost 10 bases, with 13 bases between them.

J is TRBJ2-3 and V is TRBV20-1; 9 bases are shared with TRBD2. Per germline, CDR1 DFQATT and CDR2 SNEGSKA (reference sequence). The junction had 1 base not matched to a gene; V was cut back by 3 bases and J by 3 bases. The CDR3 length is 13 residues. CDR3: CSASLAGTDTQYF. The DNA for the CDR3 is TGCAGTGCTAGTCTAGCGGGGACAGATACGCAGTATTTT.

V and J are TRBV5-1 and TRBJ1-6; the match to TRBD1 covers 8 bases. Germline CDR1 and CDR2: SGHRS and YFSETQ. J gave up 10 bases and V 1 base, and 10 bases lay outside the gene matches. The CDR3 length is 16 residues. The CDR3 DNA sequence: TGCGCCAGCAGCTTGCCCGGTGGGACAGGAGGCTCACCCCTCCACTTT. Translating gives CASSLPGGTGGSPLHF.